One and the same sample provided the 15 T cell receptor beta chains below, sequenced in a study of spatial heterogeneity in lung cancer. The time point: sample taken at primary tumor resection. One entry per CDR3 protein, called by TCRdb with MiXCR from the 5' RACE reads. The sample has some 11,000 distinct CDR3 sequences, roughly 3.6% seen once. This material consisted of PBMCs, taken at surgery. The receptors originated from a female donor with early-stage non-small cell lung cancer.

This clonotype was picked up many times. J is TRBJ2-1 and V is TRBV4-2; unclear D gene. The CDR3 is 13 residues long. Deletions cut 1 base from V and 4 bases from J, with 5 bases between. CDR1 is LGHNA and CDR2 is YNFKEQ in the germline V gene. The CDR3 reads CASSQVLYNEQFF. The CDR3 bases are TGTGCCAGCAGCCAAGTCCTTTACAATGAGCAGTTCTTC.

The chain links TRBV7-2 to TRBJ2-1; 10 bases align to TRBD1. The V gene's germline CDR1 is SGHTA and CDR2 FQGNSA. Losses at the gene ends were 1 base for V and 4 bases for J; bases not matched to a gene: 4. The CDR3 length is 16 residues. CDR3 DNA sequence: TGTGCCAGCAGCTTAGACGGGACAGGGGAGTACAATGAGCAGTTCTTC. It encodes CASSLDGTGEYNEQFF.

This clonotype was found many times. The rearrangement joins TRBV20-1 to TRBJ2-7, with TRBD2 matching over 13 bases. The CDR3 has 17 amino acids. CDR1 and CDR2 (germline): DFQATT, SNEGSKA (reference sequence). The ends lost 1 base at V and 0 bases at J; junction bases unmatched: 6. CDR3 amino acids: CSARAITSGRASYEQYF. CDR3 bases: TGCAGTGCTAGAGCGATTACTAGCGGGAGGGCCTCCTACGAGCAGTACTTC.

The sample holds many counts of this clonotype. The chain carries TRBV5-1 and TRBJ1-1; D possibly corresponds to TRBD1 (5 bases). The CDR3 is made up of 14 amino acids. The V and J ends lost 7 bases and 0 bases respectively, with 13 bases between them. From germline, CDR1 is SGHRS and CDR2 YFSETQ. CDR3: CASGRDVLNTEAFF. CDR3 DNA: TGCGCCAGCGGAAGGGACGTCTTGAACACTGAAGCTTTCTTT.

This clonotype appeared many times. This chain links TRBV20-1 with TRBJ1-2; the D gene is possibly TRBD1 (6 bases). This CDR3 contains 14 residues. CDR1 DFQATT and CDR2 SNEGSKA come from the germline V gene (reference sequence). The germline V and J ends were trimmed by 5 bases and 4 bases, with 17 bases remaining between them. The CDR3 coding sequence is TGCAGTGCTCCAAGACTGGGGGCGGGCTATGGCTACACCTTC. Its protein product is CSAPRLGAGYGYTF.

CDR3 sequence: CASSPRGGQGYNEQFF. CDR3 DNA sequence: TGTGCCAGCAGCCCCAGGGGGGGACAGGGTTACAATGAGCAGTTCTTC. V and J are TRBV7-8 and TRBJ2-1, with TRBD1 matching 9 bases. Germline V lookup: CDR1 SGHVS, CDR2 FQNEAQ. J lost 4 bases, V lost 5 bases, and 9 bases had no gene match. This CDR3 is 16 amino acids long.

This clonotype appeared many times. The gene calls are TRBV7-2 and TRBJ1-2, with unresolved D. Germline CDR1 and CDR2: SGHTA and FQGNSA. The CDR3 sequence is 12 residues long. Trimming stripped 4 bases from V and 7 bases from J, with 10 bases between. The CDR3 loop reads CASSSNRFGYTF. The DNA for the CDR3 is TGTGCCAGCAGCTCTAACAGATTTGGCTACACCTTC.

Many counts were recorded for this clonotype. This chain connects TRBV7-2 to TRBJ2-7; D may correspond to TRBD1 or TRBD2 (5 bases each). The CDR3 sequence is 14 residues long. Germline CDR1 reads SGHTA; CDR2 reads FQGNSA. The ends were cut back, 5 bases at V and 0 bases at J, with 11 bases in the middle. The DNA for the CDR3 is TGTGCCAGCAGCCCTGGGACCCTCTCCTACGAGCAGTACTTC. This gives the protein CASSPGTLSYEQYF.

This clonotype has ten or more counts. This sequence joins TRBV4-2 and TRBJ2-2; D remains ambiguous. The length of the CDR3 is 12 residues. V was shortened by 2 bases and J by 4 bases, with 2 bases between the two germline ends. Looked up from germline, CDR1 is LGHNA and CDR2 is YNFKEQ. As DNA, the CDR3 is TGTGCCAGCAGCCAACCCACCGGGGAGCTGTTTTTT. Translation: CASSQPTGELFF.

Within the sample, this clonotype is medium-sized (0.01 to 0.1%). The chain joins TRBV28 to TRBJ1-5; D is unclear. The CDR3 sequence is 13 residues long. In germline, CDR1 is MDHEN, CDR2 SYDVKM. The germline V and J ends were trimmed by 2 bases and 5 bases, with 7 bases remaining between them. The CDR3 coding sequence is TGTGCCAGCAGTTTAGTGGGAGATCAGCCCCAGCATTTT. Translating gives CASSLVGDQPQHF.

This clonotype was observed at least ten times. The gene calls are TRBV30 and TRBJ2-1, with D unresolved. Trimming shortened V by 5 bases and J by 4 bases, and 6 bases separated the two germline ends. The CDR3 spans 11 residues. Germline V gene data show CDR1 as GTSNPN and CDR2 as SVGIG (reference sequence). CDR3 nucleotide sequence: TGTGCCTGGGGACGGTACAATGAGCAGTTCTTC. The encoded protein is CAWGRYNEQFF.

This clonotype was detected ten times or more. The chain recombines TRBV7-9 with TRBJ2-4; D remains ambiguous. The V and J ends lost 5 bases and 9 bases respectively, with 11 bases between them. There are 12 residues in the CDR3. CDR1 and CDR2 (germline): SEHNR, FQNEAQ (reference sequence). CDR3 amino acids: CASSPGSGIQYF. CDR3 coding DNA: TGTGCCAGCAGCCCTGGTTCTGGCATTCAGTACTTC.

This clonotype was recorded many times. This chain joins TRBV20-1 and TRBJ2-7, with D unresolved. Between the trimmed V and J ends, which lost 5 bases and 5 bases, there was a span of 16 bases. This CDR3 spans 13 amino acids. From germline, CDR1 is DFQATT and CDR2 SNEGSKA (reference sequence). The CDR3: CSARRTSIDEQYF. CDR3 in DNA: TGCAGTGCTCGAAGGACGTCAATAGACGAGCAGTACTTC.

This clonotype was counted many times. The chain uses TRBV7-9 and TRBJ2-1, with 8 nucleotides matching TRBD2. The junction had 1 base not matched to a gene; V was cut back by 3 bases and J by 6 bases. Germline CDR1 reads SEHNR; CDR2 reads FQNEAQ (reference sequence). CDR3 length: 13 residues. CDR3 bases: TGTGCCAGCAGCTTGAGCGGGAGCAATGAGCAGTTCTTC. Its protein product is CASSLSGSNEQFF.

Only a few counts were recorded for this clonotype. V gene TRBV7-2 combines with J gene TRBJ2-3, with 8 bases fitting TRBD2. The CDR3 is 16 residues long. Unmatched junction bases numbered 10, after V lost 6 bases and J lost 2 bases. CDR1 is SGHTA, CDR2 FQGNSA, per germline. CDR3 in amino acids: CASSYSGTRVTDTQYF. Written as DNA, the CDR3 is TGTGCCAGCAGTTATTCCGGGACTAGGGTCACAGATACGCAGTATTTT.